These 16 T cell receptor beta chains were sequenced from one sample in a study of T cell responses to AZD1222 COVID-19 vaccine (dated by TCRdb to about 2021). The time point label of this sample denotes: baseline before first vaccination. Libraries came from the immunoSEQ multiplex PCR assay. In TCRdb, the immuneACCESS table is reduced to in-frame sequences with V and J assigned. These tables do not hold every clone; where another copy was compared, an unresolved V gene accounts for under half, and the others remain unexplained. The sample has approximately 70,000 clones on record, around 84% of them singletons. Around 21% of the sample is held by the ten biggest clonotypes. The sequencing here drew on peripheral blood, taken on day 0 of AZD1222 vaccination. The receptors originated from an adult in good health.

This rearrangement joins TRBV28 to TRBJ2-2, with D perhaps TRBD2 (6 bases). CDR3 length equals 12 residues. V was clipped by 7 bases and J by 6 bases, with 9 bases between them. Per germline, CDR1 MDHEN and CDR2 SYDVKM. CDR3 in amino acids: CASKTGAGELFF. CDR3 nucleotides: TGTGCCAGCAAAACGGGAGCCGGGGAGCTGTTTTTT.

The J gene is TRBJ2-2, the V gene TRBV29-1; 7 bases are a match to TRBD1. Trimming took 3 bases from V and 5 from J; bases not matched to a gene: 6. The CDR3 has 14 residues. Per the germline V gene, CDR1 is SQVTM and CDR2 is ANQGSEA. As DNA, the CDR3 is TGCAGCGTTGATCAGCAGGGGGTTACCGGGGAGCTGTTTTTT. Translation: CSVDQQGVTGELFF.

The chain's CDR3 is CASSIAGLASYEQYF. The DNA for the CDR3 is TGTGCCAGTAGTATAGCGGGACTAGCTTCCTACGAGCAGTACTTC. The rearrangement links TRBV19 to TRBJ2-7; TRBD2 agrees at 9 bases. V lost 1 base to trimming and J lost 1 base; unmatched junction nucleotides: 2. The germline V gene has CDR1 LNHDA and CDR2 SQIVND (reference sequence). CDR3 length: 15 amino acids.

This sequence joins TRBV12-5 and TRBJ2-3; D remains ambiguous. Germline V gene lookup returns CDR1 LGHNT and CDR2 FRNRAP. The CDR3 contains 20 residues. V was trimmed by 6 bases and J by 2 bases, leaving 30 bases between them. Here the CDR3 reads CASGSPPLITLRLTTDTQYF. DNA for the CDR3: TGTGCTAGTGGGTCCCCCCCCCTTATCACCCTTCGTCTTACCACAGATACGCAGTATTTT.

The V gene is TRBV11-3, the J gene TRBJ2-7; maybe TRBD2 (5 bases). The CDR3 loop spans 12 amino acids. V was shortened by 4 bases and J by 9 bases, with 13 bases between the two germline ends. Germline-derived CDR1 and CDR2 are SGHNT and YENEEA. Here the CDR3 DNA reads TGTGCCAGCAGCTCCCCGGACGGAGGGCAGTACTTC. This gives the protein CASSSPDGGQYF.

In its sample, this clone was seen a few times. The rearrangement links TRBV5-1 to TRBJ2-1; 7 bases match TRBD2. The germline gives CDR1 SGHRS, CDR2 YFSETQ. This CDR3 is built from 15 residues. Losses at the gene ends were 0 bases for V and 10 bases for J; bases not matched to a gene: 10. CDR3 sequence reads: CASSLVVSGESEQFF. CDR3 nucleotide sequence: TGCGCCAGCAGCTTGGTAGTAAGCGGGGAGTCCGAGCAGTTCTTC.

The rearrangement joins TRBV7-2 to TRBJ2-3, with 7 bases matching TRBD2. CDR1 is SGHTA and CDR2 is FQGNSA in the germline V gene. The CDR3 consists of 17 residues. V lost 1 base, J lost 3 bases, and 10 bases stayed unmatched. Written as DNA, the CDR3 is TGTGCCAGCAGCTTAGTGGGAGGGGAGGGCCGGACAGATACGCAGTATTTT. It yields the protein CASSLVGGEGRTDTQYF.

This chain connects TRBV7-3 to TRBJ2-3, with D possibly TRBD2 on 5 matching bases. The ends were cut back, 3 bases at V and 2 bases at J, with 9 bases in the middle. The CDR3 has 14 residues. Germline CDR1 is SGHTA and CDR2 is FQGTGA. The CDR3 loop reads CASSFPGITDTQYF. CDR3 coding DNA: TGTGCCAGCAGCTTCCCGGGGATCACAGATACGCAGTATTTT. Full variable domain (remainder filled in from reference TRBV7-3 and TRBJ2-3): GAGVSQTPSNKVTEKGKYVELRCDPISGHTALYWYRQSLGQGPEFLIYFQGTGAADDSGLPNDRFFAVRPEGSVSTLKIQRTERGDSAVYLCASSFPGITDTQYFGPGTRLTVL.

V is TRBV6-5 and J is TRBJ2-5, with D unresolved. Germline CDR1 and CDR2: MNHEY and SVGAGI. Deletions cut 5 bases from V and 5 bases from J, with 9 bases between. This CDR3 is built from 12 residues. The DNA for the CDR3 is TGTGCCAGCAGTCCCCAAGGGGAGACCCAGTACTTC. It encodes CASSPQGETQYF.

This chain connects TRBV10-3 to TRBJ1-3, with D possibly matching TRBD1 (6 bases). Looked up from germline, CDR1 is ENHRY and CDR2 is SYGVKD. The ends were cut back, 6 bases at V and 3 bases at J, with 12 bases in the middle. This CDR3 spans 14 amino acids. The CDR3 coding sequence is TGTGCCATCAGACAGGGAAACGGTGGAAACACCATATATTTT. Protein product: CAIRQGNGGNTIYF.

This clone was counted only a few times. The chain joins TRBV6-1 to TRBJ2-1; 8 bases fit TRBD2. V gave up 2 bases and J gave up 9 bases; unmatched junction bases: 3. The germline V gene has CDR1 MNHNS and CDR2 SASEGT. This CDR3 has 13 amino acids. CDR3 DNA sequence: TGTGCCAGCAGTGAATCGGCGGGAGGTGAGCAGTTCTTC. Amino acids: CASSESAGGEQFF.

V and J are TRBV10-3 and TRBJ2-7; no definite D call. Looked up from germline, CDR1 is ENHRY and CDR2 is SYGVKD. With 0 bases removed from V and 2 bases from J, the gap between germline ends came to 11 bases. CDR3 length: 15 residues. Here the CDR3 DNA reads TGTGCCATCAGTGAGTCCCCCCTCCGCGCCTACGAGCAGTACTTC. As protein: CAISESPLRAYEQYF.

This chain connects TRBV24-1 to TRBJ2-2, with D uncertain. With 5 bases removed from V and 0 bases from J, the gap between germline ends came to 6 bases. The CDR3 is made up of 14 amino acids. The germline V gene encodes CDR1 KGHDR and CDR2 SFDVKD. CDR3 bases: TGTGCCACCAGTGGCCTACCGAACACCGGGGAGCTGTTTTTT. Translated, it gives CATSGLPNTGELFF.

This clone is a singleton in its sample. The J gene is TRBJ2-1, the V gene TRBV7-9; 7 bases map to TRBD2. Trimming at V came to 2 bases and at J to 6 bases, leaving 7 bases not matched to a gene. The CDR3 is 15 amino acids. CDR1 SEHNR and CDR2 FQNEAQ come from the germline V gene (reference sequence). The CDR3 bases are TGTGCCAGCAGCTTAACGGGCGGGAGTGTCAATGAGCAGTTCTTC. It codes for CASSLTGGSVNEQFF.

The V and J genes are TRBV18 and TRBJ2-3; D might be TRBD2 (5 bases). Germline CDR1 is KGHSH and CDR2 is LQKENI. The V gene lost 1 base and the J gene lost 2 bases, with 10 bases spanning the gap. This CDR3 is 15 amino acids long. CDR3 residues: CASSPLGVATDTQYF. The CDR3 nucleotides are TGTGCCAGCTCACCACTCGGGGTGGCCACAGATACGCAGTATTTT.

The gene calls are TRBV5-1 and TRBJ2-1; 7 nucleotides align to TRBD2. CDR1 and CDR2 (germline): SGHRS, YFSETQ. CDR3 length equals 13 residues. J gave up 15 bases and V 0 bases, and 9 bases lay outside the gene matches. The DNA for the CDR3 is TGCGCCAGCAGCTTGGGGAGTCGGGAGGAGTCGTTCTTC. Its translation: CASSLGSREESFF.